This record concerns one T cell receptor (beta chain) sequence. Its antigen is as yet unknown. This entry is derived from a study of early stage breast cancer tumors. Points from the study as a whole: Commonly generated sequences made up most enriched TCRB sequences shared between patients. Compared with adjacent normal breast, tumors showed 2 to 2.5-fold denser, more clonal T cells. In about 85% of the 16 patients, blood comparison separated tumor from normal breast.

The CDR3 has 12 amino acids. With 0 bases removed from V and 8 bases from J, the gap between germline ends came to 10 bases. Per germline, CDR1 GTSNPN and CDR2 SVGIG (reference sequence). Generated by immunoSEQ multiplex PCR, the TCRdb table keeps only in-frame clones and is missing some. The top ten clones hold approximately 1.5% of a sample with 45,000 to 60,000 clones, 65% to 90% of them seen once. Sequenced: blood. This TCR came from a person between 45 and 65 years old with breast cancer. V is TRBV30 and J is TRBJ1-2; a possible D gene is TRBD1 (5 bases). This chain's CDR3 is CAWSVRGDGYTF. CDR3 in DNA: TGTGCCTGGAGTGTCCGCGGGGACGGCTACACCTTC.